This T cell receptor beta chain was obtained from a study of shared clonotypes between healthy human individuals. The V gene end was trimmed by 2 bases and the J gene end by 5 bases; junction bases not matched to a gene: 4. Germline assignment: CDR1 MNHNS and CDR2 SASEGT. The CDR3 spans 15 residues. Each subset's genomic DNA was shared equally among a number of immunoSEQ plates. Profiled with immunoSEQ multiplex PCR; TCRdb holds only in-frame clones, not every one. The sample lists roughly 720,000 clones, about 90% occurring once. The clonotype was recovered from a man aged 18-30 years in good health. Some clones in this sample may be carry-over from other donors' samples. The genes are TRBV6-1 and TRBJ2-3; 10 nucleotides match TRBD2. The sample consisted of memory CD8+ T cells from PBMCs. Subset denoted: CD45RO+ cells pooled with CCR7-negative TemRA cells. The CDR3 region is CASSEYVAGGDTQYF. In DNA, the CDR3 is TGTGCCAGCAGTGAATACGTAGCGGGAGGAGATACGCAGTATTTT.